What follows is one T cell receptor beta chain and its context. The antigen is undetermined. These data are taken from a study of T-cell reconstitution after alpha-beta-depleted transplantation in children. General observations from the study: As was reported, about two months after transplant, alpha-beta T cells came from several hundred expanded graft clones. A year post-transplant, T-cell counts and diversity derived mostly from newly produced T cells. Elevated TCRbeta diversity at day 60 was traced, in some patients, to surviving recipient T cells and thymic progenitors.

This sample's TCRbeta library carried unique molecular identifier barcodes. TCRdb re-called the PCR reads with MiXCR, one entry per CDR3 protein. The top ten hold roughly 31% of the sample, which has just over 950,000 distinct CDR3 sequences, about 29% seen once. The CDR3 consists of 16 residues. Germline trimming cut 3 bases from V and 3 bases from J; bases unmatched to any gene: 8. Germline lookup yields CDR1 MGHRA and CDR2 YSYEKL. The material sequenced was PBMCs, mostly from graft donor cells, taken 360 days after TCRalphabeta/CD19-depleted stem cell transplant. The V gene is TRBV4-1, the J gene TRBJ2-1; 7 bases agree with TRBD2. This TCR was recovered from a boy in the first two years of life who had a stem cell transplant for SCID, so the T cells may come from the graft donor. CDR3 in amino acids: CASSHQRGPIYNEQFF. CDR3 DNA: TGCGCCAGCAGCCACCAGCGGGGTCCCATCTACAATGAGCAGTTCTTC.